The clone carrying this TCR beta chain has only a few counts. This sample was taken from a study of blood T cell repertoires in COVID-19. Study-level background: Samples of COVID-19 (acute and convalescent) were obtained from the United States, Italy and Spain. Sources were T cells, B-cell-depleted T cells, or PBMCs; the material itself was cDNA or gDNA.

Individuals aged about 18 to 100 years were recruited from 24 US areas. Participant reports of clinical history set cohort assignment. The table came from immunoSEQ multiplex PCR; TCRdb's copy has only in-frame clones and leaves some out. Of approximately 250,000 clones in the sample, around 90% were seen once. Germline V gene sequence: CDR1 SGHDN, CDR2 FVKESK. Germline trimming cut 0 bases from V and 2 bases from J; bases unmatched to any gene: 5. There are 17 residues in the CDR3. Input material: PBMCs or T cells enriched from blood (not recorded which). This sequence joins TRBV14 and TRBJ2-7; the match to TRBD2 covers 12 bases. This clonotype was sampled from a woman in her 30s with acute COVID-19. The CDR3 reads CASSQDTRLAGAYEQYF. The DNA for the CDR3 is TGTGCCAGCAGCCAAGACACGAGACTAGCGGGAGCCTACGAGCAGTACTTC.